The rows below give T cell receptor beta chains drawn from one sample of a study of blood T cell repertoires in COVID-19. Profiling relied on immunoSEQ multiplex PCR, and the TCRdb table lists in-frame clones only, not all of them. Altogether approximately 290,000 clones are present, around 89% being singletons, with the ten largest covering approximately 0.84%. Sequenced: peripheral blood. The receptor set was obtained from a man aged 30 to 45 with acute or convalescent COVID-19. Both conserved end residues are trimmed from each CDR3. A D gene is named only where the DNA matches it firmly.

J | V | length | D | CDR3
TRBJ2-1 | TRBV30 | 11 | TRBD1 | ARETGNSNEQF
TRBJ1-4 | TRBV19 | 12 | TRBD1 | ASSTGQRWEKLF
TRBJ2-3 | TRBV11-2 | 13 | NA | ASSLAWGRTDTQY
TRBJ2-1 | TRBV5-8 | 13 | NA | ASSFGRDSYNEQF
TRBJ1-2 | TRBV28 | 13 | TRBD1 | ASTITGGDSYGYT
TRBJ1-6 | TRBV6-5 | 12 | TRBD1 | ASSWGQDNSPLH
TRBJ2-1 | TRBV25-1 | 13 | TRBD2 | ASSRRAGGPDEQF
TRBJ1-6 | TRBV9 | 12 | NA | ASSSGGLNSPLH
TRBJ1-2 | TRBV5-1 | 12 | TRBD1 | ASSLAGTGGNYT
TRBJ2-7 | TRBV5-1 | 14 | TRBD1 | ASSLYLTGSSYEQY
TRBJ2-7 | TRBV29-1 | 14 | TRBD2 | SVREWTSGNSYEQY
TRBJ1-4 | TRBV19 | 14 | NA | ASTIRRQVTNEKLF
TRBJ2-3 | TRBV20-1 | 14 | NA | SASPLTAGVTDTQY
TRBJ2-2 | TRBV30 | 12 | NA | AWSISHITGELF
TRBJ1-1 | TRBV6-5 | 12 | TRBD1 | ASRADRAHTEAF
TRBJ1-6 | TRBV3-1/TRBV3-2 | 12 | TRBD1 | ASSRDRASSPLH
TRBJ2-7 | TRBV3-1/TRBV3-2 | 16 | TRBD2 | ASSPSPGLAGNSYEQY
TRBJ1-1 | TRBV29-1 | 10 | TRBD1 | SVEDQGAQAF
TRBJ2-7 | TRBV9 | 12 | NA | ASSVAGLFDEQY
TRBJ2-7 | TRBV28 | 15 | NA | ASLTTATGPLPYEQY
TRBJ2-3 | TRBV4-1 | 12 | TRBD1 | ASSRTGTTDTQY
TRBJ1-1 | TRBV7-2 | 12 | NA | ASRSQILNTEAF
TRBJ2-1 | TRBV7-9 | 13 | TRBD1 | ASSLATGIYNEQF
TRBJ2-3 | TRBV11-3 | 14 | TRBD2 | ASSLGLAGGGDTQY
TRBJ1-5 | TRBV12-3/TRBV12-4 | 11 | NA | ASSTDSNQPQH
TRBJ1-2 | TRBV18 | 11 | NA | ASSPTEEYGYT
TRBJ1-6 | TRBV27 | 15 | TRBD1 | ASRFTGGSSYNSPLH
TRBJ2-1 | TRBV5-1 | 13 | NA | ASSPSQVEYNEQF
TRBJ2-2 | TRBV27 | 12 | NA | ASSFSTETGELF
TRBJ1-5 | TRBV3-1/TRBV3-2 | 12 | NA | ASSQSDTRQPQH
TRBJ2-3 | TRBV4-2 | 14 | NA | ASSQEPGLSTDTQY
TRBJ1-2 | TRBV6-2/TRBV6-3 | 12 | NA | ASSSGRTNYGYT
TRBJ2-5 | TRBV5-1 | 13 | TRBD1 | ASSPTGGAGETQY
TRBJ1-1 | TRBV30 | 10 | TRBD1 | AWETGVGEAF
TRBJ1-1 | TRBV29-1 | 13 | TRBD1 | SVMTSGTGVEAAF